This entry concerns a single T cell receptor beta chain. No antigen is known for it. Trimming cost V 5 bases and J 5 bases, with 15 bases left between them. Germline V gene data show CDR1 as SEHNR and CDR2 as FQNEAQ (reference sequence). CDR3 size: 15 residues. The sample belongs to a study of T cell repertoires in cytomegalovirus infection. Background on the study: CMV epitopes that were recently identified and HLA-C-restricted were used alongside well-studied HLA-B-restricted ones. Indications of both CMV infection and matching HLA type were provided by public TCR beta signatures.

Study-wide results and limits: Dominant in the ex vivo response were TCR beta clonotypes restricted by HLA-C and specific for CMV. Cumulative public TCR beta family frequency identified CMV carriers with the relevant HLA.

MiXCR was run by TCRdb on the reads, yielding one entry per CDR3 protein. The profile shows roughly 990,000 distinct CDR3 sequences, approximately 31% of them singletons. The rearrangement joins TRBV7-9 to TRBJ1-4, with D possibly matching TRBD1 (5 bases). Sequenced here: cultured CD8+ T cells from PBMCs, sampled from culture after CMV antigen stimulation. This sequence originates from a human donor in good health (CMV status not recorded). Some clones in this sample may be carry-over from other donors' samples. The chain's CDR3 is CASSAAGQLNEKLFF. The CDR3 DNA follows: TGTGCCAGCAGCGCCGCAGGGCAGTTAAATGAAAAACTGTTTTTT.